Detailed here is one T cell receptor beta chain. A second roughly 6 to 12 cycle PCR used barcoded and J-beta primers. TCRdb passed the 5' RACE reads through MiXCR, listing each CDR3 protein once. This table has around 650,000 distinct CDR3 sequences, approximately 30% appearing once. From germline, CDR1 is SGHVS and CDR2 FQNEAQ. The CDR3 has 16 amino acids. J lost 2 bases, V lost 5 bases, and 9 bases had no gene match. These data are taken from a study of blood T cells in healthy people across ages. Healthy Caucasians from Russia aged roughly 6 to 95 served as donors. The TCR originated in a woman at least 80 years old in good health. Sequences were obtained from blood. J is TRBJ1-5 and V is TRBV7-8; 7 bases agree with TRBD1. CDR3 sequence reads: CASSPPYRGGNQPQHF. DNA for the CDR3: TGTGCCAGCAGCCCGCCTTACAGGGGAGGCAATCAGCCCCAGCATTTT.